Presented here are 19 T cell receptor beta chains from one specimen sequenced in a study of cytomegalovirus exposure and HLA in healthy donors. The primer mix had 60 Vbeta and 13 Jbeta primers. Sequencing used immunoSEQ multiplex PCR; TCRdb keeps in-frame clones, though not all of them. In the table there are about 150,000 clones, 66% of which are singletons. The sample was PBMCs. The receptors come from a woman in her sixties or seventies in good health and CMV-seronegative.

V and J are TRBV7-2 and TRBJ2-2, with a tentative D call TRBD1 (5 bases). There are 13 residues in the CDR3. Germline CDR1 and CDR2: SGHTA and FQGNSA. Trimming removed 7 bases at V and 6 bases at J, with 12 bases between. The CDR3 DNA follows: TGTGCCAGCACCCAAAGGGGTGCCGGGGAGCTGTTTTTT. As protein: CASTQRGAGELFF.

A single count supports this clone. This chain links TRBV29-1 with TRBJ1-1, with 11 bases aligning to TRBD1. Germline V gene sequence: CDR1 SQVTM, CDR2 ANQGSEA. This CDR3 comprises 16 residues. J gave up 4 bases and V 5 bases, and 12 bases lay outside the gene matches. The CDR3 DNA is TGCAGCGTTTGGACAGGGGGCAGAGATATGGGCACTGAAGCTTTCTTT. It specifies CSVWTGGRDMGTEAFF. Supplemented by reference TRBV29-1 and TRBJ1-1, the full variable domain reads SAVISQKPSRDICQRGTSLTIQCQVDSQVTMMFWYRQQPGQSLTLIATANQGSEATYESGFVIDKFPISRPNLTFSTLTVSNMSPEDSSIYLCSVWTGGRDMGTEAFFGQGTRLTVV.

This rearrangement joins TRBV19 to TRBJ2-3; 7 bases fit TRBD2. The V and J ends lost 3 bases and 5 bases, in that order; junction bases with no gene match: 2. This CDR3 region has 13 residues. Germline V gene sequence: CDR1 LNHDA, CDR2 SQIVND (reference sequence). CDR3 sequence: CASSMLAEDTQYF. The CDR3 DNA reads TGTGCCAGTAGTATGCTAGCGGAAGATACGCAGTATTTT.

V is TRBV7-2 and J is TRBJ2-4; TRBD2 agrees at 7 bases. Losses at the gene ends were 2 bases for V and 7 bases for J; bases not matched to a gene: 8. This CDR3 is built from 15 residues. Germline V gives CDR1 SGHTA, CDR2 FQGNSA. As DNA, the CDR3 is TGTGCCAGCAGCTTACAACCTAGCGGTGATAACATTCAGTACTTC. As protein: CASSLQPSGDNIQYF.

The chain couples TRBV5-1 to TRBJ2-3; TRBD2 agrees at 9 bases. After removal of 4 bases from V and 3 bases from J, the junction contained 9 bases not matched to a gene. This CDR3 is built from 16 residues. From germline, CDR1 is SGHRS and CDR2 YFSETQ. The CDR3 loop is CASSPDTSGPTDTQYF. The DNA for the CDR3 is TGCGCCAGCAGCCCAGATACTAGCGGGCCGACAGATACGCAGTATTTT.

This chain uses TRBV7-2 with TRBJ2-7; TRBD2 aligns across 16 bases. The CDR3 runs to 17 residues. The junction had 7 bases not matched to a gene; V was cut back by 6 bases and J by 2 bases. The germline V gene has CDR1 SGHTA and CDR2 FQGNSA. CDR3 nucleotides: TGTGCCAGCAGTGGCCCGGGACTAGCGGGGGGGCCCTACGAGCAGTACTTC. This encodes CASSGPGLAGGPYEQYF.

J is TRBJ2-3 and V is TRBV4-2, with 14 bases matching TRBD2. From germline, CDR1 is LGHNA and CDR2 YNFKEQ. The V gene end was trimmed by 3 bases and the J gene end by 1 base; junction bases not matched to a gene: 9. The CDR3 has 19 amino acids. The chain's CDR3 is CASSQIGLAGGRGTDTQYF. The CDR3, as DNA: TGTGCCAGCAGCCAGATAGGACTAGCGGGGGGCCGCGGCACAGATACGCAGTATTTT.

In its sample, this clone was seen a few times. The CDR3 bases are TGTGCCAGCAGCGTAGTCGGAGAAGAGACCCAGTACTTC. Its translation: CASSVVGEETQYF. This sequence joins TRBV9 and TRBJ2-5; D uncertain. V was clipped by 0 bases and J by 3 bases, with 6 bases between them. CDR3 length equals 13 residues. CDR1 is SGDLS, CDR2 YYNGEE, per germline.

This clone has a single count. The chain links TRBV5-6 to TRBJ2-1, with D hard to call. Germline V gene sequence: CDR1 SGHDT, CDR2 YYEEEE. With 0 bases removed from V and 10 bases from J, the gap between germline ends came to 20 bases. The CDR3 sequence is 16 residues long. The CDR3 nucleotides read TGTGCCAGCAGCTTGGGGCGGTTAAGTGCTACAAGAGAGCAGTTCTTC. This translates into CASSLGRLSATREQFF.

V gene TRBV5-6 combines with J gene TRBJ2-5, with 11 bases fitting TRBD2. Per the germline V gene, CDR1 is SGHDT and CDR2 is YYEEEE. The CDR3 sequence is 15 residues long. V dropped 4 bases and J dropped 5; count of bases not matched to a gene: 7. CDR3 sequence (DNA): TGTGCCAGCAGCCTTGGGACTAGCGGCGCTGAGACCCAGTACTTC. This sequence encodes CASSLGTSGAETQYF.

This clone was recorded only once. This rearrangement joins TRBV27 to TRBJ1-2, with D possibly TRBD1 on 6 matching bases. CDR3 size: 16 residues. Germline CDR1 is MNHEY and CDR2 is SMNVEV (reference sequence). Trimming removed 5 bases from V and 4 bases from J, with 20 bases in between. Written as DNA, the CDR3 is TGTGCCAGCAGTCCCACGACAGGAATCGGTGGCTATGGCTACACCTTC. Translation gives CASSPTTGIGGYGYTF.

The rearrangement links TRBV2 to TRBJ2-1; 12 bases match TRBD2. The CDR3 loop spans 15 amino acids. The J segment lost 12 bases and the V segment lost 4 bases, leaving 10 bases of the junction unmatched. The germline gives CDR1 SNHLY, CDR2 FYNNEI. The CDR3 sequence is CASSGTRGLAGTQFF. CDR3 DNA: TGTGCCAGCAGTGGTACCCGAGGACTAGCGGGGACGCAGTTCTTC.

The genes are TRBV29-1 and TRBJ1-1; TRBD1 agrees at 7 bases. The CDR3 totals 16 residues. CDR1 is SQVTM, CDR2 ANQGSEA, per germline. With 5 bases clipped from V and 1 base from J, the junction kept 13 bases outside the gene matches. The chain's CDR3 is CSVTSRGWKENTEAFF. The DNA of the CDR3 is TGCAGCGTTACGAGCAGGGGGTGGAAGGAGAACACTGAAGCTTTCTTT.

To note about this clone: The junction shows a germline mismatch at one end, possibly a read error. J is TRBJ2-3 and V is TRBV7-2, with no clear D. The CDR3 consists of 14 residues. Germline-derived CDR1 and CDR2 are SGHTA and FQGNSA. CDR3 bases: TGTGCCGGCAGCTTAACTGGTTCACTAGATACGCAGTATTTT. Translated, it gives CAGSLTGSLDTQYF. Full variable domain (rest looked up from reference TRBV7-2 and TRBJ2-3): GAGVSQSPSNKVTEKGKDVELRCDPISGHTALYWYRQSLGQGLEFLIYFQGNSAPDKSGLPSDRFSAERTGGSVSTLTIQRTQQEDSAVYLCAGSLTGSLDTQYFGPGTRLTVL.

This rearrangement joins TRBV25-1 to TRBJ1-3; D is perhaps TRBD1 (6 bases). Trimming cost V 5 bases and J 0 bases, with 14 bases left between them. Germline CDR1 reads MGHDK; CDR2 reads SYGVNS. The CDR3 length is 16 residues. The CDR3 protein is CASSPVQGPSGNTIYF. The CDR3 nucleotides read TGTGCCAGCAGTCCCGTACAGGGCCCCTCTGGAAACACCATATATTTT.

V gene TRBV5-1 combines with J gene TRBJ1-5; D is perhaps TRBD1 (6 bases). Per the germline V gene, CDR1 is SGHRS and CDR2 is YFSETQ. The CDR3 consists of 13 residues. V was shortened by 5 bases and J by 7 bases, with 13 bases between the two germline ends. The CDR3 protein is CASRPDSFQPQHF. The CDR3 region has the DNA TGCGCCAGCAGGCCGGACAGTTTCCAGCCCCAGCATTTT.

Note on this clone: Other DNA sequences from this sample encode an identical CDR3 as well. The chain joins TRBV6-5 to TRBJ2-7, with 9 bases fitting TRBD1. Losses at the gene ends were 0 bases for V and 4 bases for J; bases not matched to a gene: 4. This CDR3 is 15 amino acids long. Germline-derived CDR1 and CDR2 are MNHEY and SVGAGI. As DNA, the CDR3 is TGTGCCAGCAGTTACTCGGGACAGGGTGGGTACGAGCAGTACTTC. It encodes CASSYSGQGGYEQYF.

J is TRBJ2-6 and V is TRBV5-8; weak D call: TRBD1 (5 bases). Germline CDR1 is SGHTS and CDR2 is YDEGEE. Between the trimmed V and J ends, which lost 4 bases and 2 bases, there was a span of 13 bases. The CDR3 consists of 16 residues. CDR3 sequence (DNA): TGTGCCAGCAGCCCCCAAGGGGTTACTGGGGCCAACGTCCTGACTTTC. Translating gives CASSPQGVTGANVLTF.

The J gene is TRBJ1-1, the V gene TRBV5-4; unclear D gene. V was trimmed by 4 bases and J by 2 bases, leaving 15 bases between them. Germline V gene data show CDR1 as SGHNT and CDR2 as YYREEE (reference sequence). The length of the CDR3 is 15 residues. The DNA for the CDR3 is TGTGCCAGCAGCCTTACTCAGGATTCAAACACTGAAGCTTTCTTT. This codes for CASSLTQDSNTEAFF.